The 12 T cell receptor beta chains reported below all come from one sample, sequenced in a study of T cell clonality in common variable immunodeficiency. Points from the study as a whole: In common variable immunodeficiency, TCR beta chains reportedly carried fewer deletions and N-nucleotide insertions.

Only in-frame clones appear in the TCRdb table, and some are missing; sequencing was by immunoSEQ multiplex PCR. The repertoire shows about 34,000 clones, none seen only once; the top ten take around 28%. These receptors' targets are unknown. The specimen sequenced was peripheral blood mononuclear cells. The receptors were sampled from a human donor with common variable immunodeficiency.

This clone was counted between two and nine times. Read data end 3 residues before the CDR3 end; the end is taken from the germline J gene. The chain has TRBV7-3 and TRBJ2-1, with D hard to call. V gave up 2 bases and J gave up 1 base, with 9 bases separating them. This CDR3 contains 15 residues. Germline values: CDR1 SGHTA, CDR2 FQGTGA. Here the CDR3 reads CASSLQAASYNEQFF. Incomplete CDR3 DNA: TGTGCCAGCAGCTTACAGGCAGCTTCCTACAATGAG.

This clone was observed a handful of times. The CDR3 goes on 3 residues after the read ends, and that part is filled in from the germline J gene. The rearrangement links TRBV19 to TRBJ1-2; 9 positions match TRBD1. The length of the CDR3 is 14 residues. Germline loops: CDR1 LNHDA, CDR2 SQIVND (reference sequence). After removal of 4 bases from V and 6 bases from J, the junction contained 6 bases not matched to a gene. Incomplete CDR3 DNA: TGTGCCAGTAGTACACCGGGACAGGGAGATGGC. It specifies CASSTPGQGDG. The full CDR3 protein reads CASSTPGQGDGYTF.

At least ten counts were recorded for this clone. The read is 3 residues too short to cover the CDR3 end, so that end is filled in from the germline J gene. This chain links TRBV20-1 with TRBJ1-3; possibly TRBD1 for D (6 bases). The CDR3 totals 15 residues. Trimming left V 6 bases short and J 0 bases short, with 15 bases between. Looked up from germline, CDR1 is DFQATT and CDR2 is SNEGSKA (reference sequence). CDR3 bases read: TGCAGTGCACGGACAGACACGGACTCTGGAAACACC. Residues: CSARTDTDSGNT. The entire CDR3 sequence reads CSARTDTDSGNTIYF.

Many counts were recorded for this clone. The CDR3 goes on 3 residues after the read ends, and that part is filled in from the germline J gene. V and J are TRBV7-2 and TRBJ1-1, with 9 nucleotides matching TRBD1. The CDR3 loop spans 13 amino acids. Germline CDR1 and CDR2: SGHTA and FQGNSA. The CDR3 sequence is CASSLQGTGFAFF. CDR3 bases read: TGTGCCAGCAGCTTACAGGGGACAGGGTTC.

The table lists this clone with many counts. The read stops 3 residues short of the end of the CDR3; the missing end is completed from the germline J gene. This chain joins TRBV5-1 and TRBJ2-1; TRBD1 might be the D (7 bases). The V gene lost 4 bases and the J gene lost 7 bases, with 15 bases spanning the gap. Per the germline V gene, CDR1 is SGHRS and CDR2 is YFSETQ. This CDR3 has 14 amino acids. The DNA read from the CDR3 is TGCGCCAGCAGCCGTGATTCAGGGGGGAATGAG. Protein sequence: CASSRDSGGNE. The full CDR3 reads CASSRDSGGNEQFF. The full variable domain, rest sourced from reference TRBV5-1 and TRBJ2-1, is KAGVTQTPRYLIKTRGQQVTLSCSPISGHRSVSWYQQTPGQGLQFLFEYFSETQRNKGNFPGRFSGRQFSNSRSEMNVSTLELGDSALYLCASSRDSGGNEQFFGPGTRLTVL.

There are a few counts of this clone. The CDR3 goes on 3 residues after the read ends, and that part is filled in from the germline J gene. The chain is built from TRBV10-3 and TRBJ2-7; TRBD2 matches at 7 bases. With V trimmed by 4 bases and J by 5 bases, 5 bases remained unmatched. There are 13 residues in the CDR3. CDR1 is ENHRY, CDR2 SYGVKD, per germline. The DNA read from the CDR3 is TGTGCCATCAGTGCCGGGACTAAGGACGAG. Its protein product is CAISAGTKDE. The entire CDR3 sequence reads CAISAGTKDEQYF.

This clone was seen repeatedly, ten times or more. The read stops 3 residues short of the end of the CDR3; the missing end is completed from the germline J gene. The V call is TRBV11-2, the J call TRBJ2-7; D may be TRBD1 (6 bases). V shed 5 bases and J shed 2 bases, with 16 bases lying between them. Germline V gene data show CDR1 as SGHAT and CDR2 as FQNNGV. The CDR3 length is 15 residues. The CDR3 loop reads CASSRRQDSTYEQYF. The DNA read from the CDR3 is TGTGCCAGCAGCCGTCGTCAGGACAGTACCTACGAG.

This clone was recorded at least ten times. Coverage ceases 3 residues before the CDR3 finishes, and the germline J gene fills in the end. The rearrangement links TRBV19 to TRBJ1-1; D possibly corresponds to TRBD1 (6 bases). Deletions cut 4 bases from V and 0 bases from J, with 12 bases between. Germline CDR1 is LNHDA and CDR2 is SQIVND (reference sequence). This CDR3 has 15 residues. The sequenced CDR3 bases are TGTGCCAGTAGTACCCTGCAGGGGATGAACACTGAA. Its translation is CASSTLQGMNTE. The whole CDR3 protein reads CASSTLQGMNTEAFF.

This clone was seen a handful of times. The read falls 3 residues short of the CDR3 end, and the missing part is taken from the germline J gene. The chain links TRBV6-1 to TRBJ1-2, with D possibly matching TRBD1 (6 bases). With 8 bases removed from V and 4 bases from J, the gap between germline ends came to 20 bases. This CDR3 region has 15 residues. Germline V gene lookup returns CDR1 MNHNS and CDR2 SASEGT. CDR3 DNA, as far as it was read: TGTGCCAGCCCTGAAGTAGGTGGGACAATCTATGGC. This sequence encodes CASPEVGGTIYG. The whole CDR3 sequence is CASPEVGGTIYGYTF.

Points on this clone: Coverage ceases 3 residues before the CDR3 finishes, and the germline J gene fills in the end. The gene calls are TRBV7-9 and TRBJ1-6; D is uncertain. The CDR3 extends over 14 amino acids. Germline CDR1 SEHNR, CDR2 FQNEAQ (reference sequence). V lost 5 bases, J lost 10 bases, and 15 bases lay in between. Incomplete CDR3 DNA: TGTGCCAGCAGCCCCGCACGGTTCGGGTCACCC. Protein sequence: CASSPARFGSP. The complete CDR3 sequence is CASSPARFGSPLHF.

This clone has a handful of counts. Coverage ceases 3 residues before the CDR3 finishes, and the germline J gene fills in the end. V gene TRBV20-1 combines with J gene TRBJ2-1; D uncertain. The length of the CDR3 is 13 residues. Germline lookup yields CDR1 DFQATT and CDR2 SNEGSKA (reference sequence). The germline V and J ends were trimmed by 2 bases and 4 bases, with 9 bases remaining between them. CDR3 bases read: TGCAGTGCTAGACTTGACTCTTACAATGAG. It yields the protein CSARLDSYNE. The whole CDR3 protein reads CSARLDSYNEQFF.

With respect to this clone: From the germline J gene comes the end of the CDR3, since the read stops 3 residues before it. The chain couples TRBV7-6 to TRBJ2-3; D perhaps matches TRBD1 (6 bases). The germline V and J ends were trimmed by 1 base and 2 bases, with 10 bases remaining between them. The germline V gene encodes CDR1 SGHVS and CDR2 FNYEAQ. The CDR3 is 15 amino acids. This chain's CDR3 is CASSLVGQTTDTQYF. CDR3 bases read: TGTGCCAGCAGCTTAGTAGGACAGACCACAGATACG.